This TCR beta chain was observed in a study of identifying expanded T cells in peripheral blood. The CDR3 spans 14 residues. Germline CDR1 reads SGHTA; CDR2 reads FQGNSA. The V gene end was trimmed by 1 base and the J gene end by 7 bases; junction bases not matched to a gene: 3. During the collection period, no donor immune events like infections were recorded. Study observations and caveats: Technical replicates showed about 1.1 changed clones; two weeks roughly 15; four weeks 19. Two-week clone count variance significantly increased as total template count grew.

This clone appeared once. The target antigen is unknown. Method: immunoSEQ multiplex PCR; TCRdb's copy keeps in-frame clones and lacks some. This table has some 80,000 clones, 85% to 90% appearing once. This receptor was identified in a person aged 18 to 70 in good health. Sequencing was carried out using blood. V is TRBV7-2 and J is TRBJ1-2; 10 nucleotides line up with TRBD1. CDR3 nucleotides: TGTGCCAGCAGCTTAGATGGGGACAGGGGTGGCTACACCTTC. This gives the protein CASSLDGDRGGYTF. Supplemented by reference TRBV7-2 and TRBJ1-2, the full variable domain reads GAGVSQSPSNKVTEKGKDVELRCDPISGHTALYWYRQSLGQGLEFLIYFQGNSAPDKSGLPSDRFSAERTGGSVSTLTIQRTQQEDSAVYLCASSLDGDRGGYTFGSGTRLTVV.